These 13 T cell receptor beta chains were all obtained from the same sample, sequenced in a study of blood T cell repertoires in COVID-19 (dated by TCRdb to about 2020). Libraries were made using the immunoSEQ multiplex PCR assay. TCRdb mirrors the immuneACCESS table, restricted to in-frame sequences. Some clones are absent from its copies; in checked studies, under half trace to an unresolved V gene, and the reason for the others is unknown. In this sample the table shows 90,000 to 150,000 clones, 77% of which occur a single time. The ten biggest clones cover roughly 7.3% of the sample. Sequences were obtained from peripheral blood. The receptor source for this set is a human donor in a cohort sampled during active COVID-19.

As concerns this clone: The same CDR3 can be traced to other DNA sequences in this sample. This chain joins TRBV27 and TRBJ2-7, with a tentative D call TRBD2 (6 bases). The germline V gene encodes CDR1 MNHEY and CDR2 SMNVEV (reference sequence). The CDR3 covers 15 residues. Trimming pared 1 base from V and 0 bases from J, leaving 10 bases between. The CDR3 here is CASSLYGGSSYEQYF. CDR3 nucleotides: TGTGCCAGCAGTTTATATGGGGGGAGCTCCTACGAGCAGTACTTC.

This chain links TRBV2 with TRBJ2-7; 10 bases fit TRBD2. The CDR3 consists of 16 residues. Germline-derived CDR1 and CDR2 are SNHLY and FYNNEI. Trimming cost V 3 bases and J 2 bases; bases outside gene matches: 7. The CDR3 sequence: CASSDVAGGEAYEQYF. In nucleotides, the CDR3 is TGTGCCAGCAGTGATGTAGCGGGAGGCGAGGCCTACGAGCAGTACTTC.

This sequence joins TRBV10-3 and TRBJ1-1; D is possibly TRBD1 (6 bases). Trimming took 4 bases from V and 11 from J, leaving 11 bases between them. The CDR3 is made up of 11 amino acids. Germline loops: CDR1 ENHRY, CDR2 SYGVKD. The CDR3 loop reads CAISAGVEAFF. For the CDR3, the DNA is TGTGCCATCAGTGCAGGGGTGGAGGCTTTCTTT.

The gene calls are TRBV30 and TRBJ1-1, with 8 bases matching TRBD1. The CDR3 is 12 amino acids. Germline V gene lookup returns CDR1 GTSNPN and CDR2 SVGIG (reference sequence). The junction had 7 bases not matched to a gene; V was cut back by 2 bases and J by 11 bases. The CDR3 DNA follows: TGTGCCTGGAGTTATCAGGGGGCTATGGCTTTCTTT. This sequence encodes CAWSYQGAMAFF.

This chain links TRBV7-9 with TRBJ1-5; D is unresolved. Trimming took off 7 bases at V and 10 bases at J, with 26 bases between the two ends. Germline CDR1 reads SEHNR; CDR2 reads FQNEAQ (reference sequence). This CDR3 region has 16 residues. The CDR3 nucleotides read TGTGCCAGCACCTCCCAGGAGGGAGGTTACACGGAACCCCAGCATTTT. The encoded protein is CASTSQEGGYTEPQHF.

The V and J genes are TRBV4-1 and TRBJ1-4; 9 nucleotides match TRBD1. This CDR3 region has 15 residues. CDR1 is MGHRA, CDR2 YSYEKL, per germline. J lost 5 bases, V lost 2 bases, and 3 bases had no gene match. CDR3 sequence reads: CASSQTGTGNEKLFF. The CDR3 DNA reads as TGCGCCAGCAGCCAAACCGGGACAGGGAATGAAAAACTGTTTTTT.

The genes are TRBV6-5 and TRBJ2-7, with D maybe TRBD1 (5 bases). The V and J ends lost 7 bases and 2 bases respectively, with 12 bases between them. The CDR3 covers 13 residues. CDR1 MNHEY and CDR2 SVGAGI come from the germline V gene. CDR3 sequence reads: CASKRRATYEQYF. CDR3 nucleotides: TGTGCCAGCAAACGCAGGGCGACCTACGAGCAGTACTTC.

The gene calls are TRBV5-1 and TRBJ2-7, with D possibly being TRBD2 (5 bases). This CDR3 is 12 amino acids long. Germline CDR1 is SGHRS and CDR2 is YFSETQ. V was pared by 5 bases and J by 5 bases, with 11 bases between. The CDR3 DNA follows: TGCGCCAGCAGGGTAGAGGGCCACGAGCAGTACTTC. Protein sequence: CASRVEGHEQYF.

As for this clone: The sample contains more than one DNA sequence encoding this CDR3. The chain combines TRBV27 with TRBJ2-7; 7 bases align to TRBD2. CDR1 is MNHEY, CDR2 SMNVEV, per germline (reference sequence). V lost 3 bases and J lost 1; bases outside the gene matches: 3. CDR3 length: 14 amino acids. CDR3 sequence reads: CASSLGGDSYEQYF. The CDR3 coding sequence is TGTGCCAGCAGTTTGGGGGGGGATTCCTACGAGCAGTACTTC.

The DNA of the CDR3 is TGTGCCAGCAGGAGGTGGTCCTACGAGCAGTACTTC. This gives the protein CASRRWSYEQYF. V is TRBV6-5 and J is TRBJ2-7; D call uncertain. Trimming shortened V by 6 bases and J by 1 base, and 7 bases separated the two germline ends. There are 12 residues in the CDR3. The germline CDR1 and CDR2 sequences are MNHEY and SVGAGI.

CDR3 bases: TGCGCCAGCAGCCAAGTTGTAGCGGGGGGGCCTGGCGAGCAGTACTTC. It specifies CASSQVVAGGPGEQYF. The chain links TRBV4-1 to TRBJ2-7; 11 bases align to TRBD2. The junction had 8 bases not matched to a gene; V was cut back by 1 base and J by 6 bases. The CDR3 is 16 residues long. CDR1 is MGHRA and CDR2 is YSYEKL in the germline V gene.

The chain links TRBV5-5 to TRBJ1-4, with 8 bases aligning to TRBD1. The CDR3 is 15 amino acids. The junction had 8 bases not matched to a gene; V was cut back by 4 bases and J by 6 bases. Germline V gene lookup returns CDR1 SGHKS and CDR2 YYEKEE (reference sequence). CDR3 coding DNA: TGTGCCAGCAGCACTGACAGGGGAGAGGATGAAAAACTGTTTTTT. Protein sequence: CASSTDRGEDEKLFF.

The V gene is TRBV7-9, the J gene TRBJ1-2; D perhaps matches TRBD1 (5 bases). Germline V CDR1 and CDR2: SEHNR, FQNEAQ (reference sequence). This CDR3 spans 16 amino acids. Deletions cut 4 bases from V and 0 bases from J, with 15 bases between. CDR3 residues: CASSSSQEISNYGYTF. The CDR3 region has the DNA TGTGCCAGCAGCTCTTCACAGGAGATCTCTAACTATGGCTACACCTTC. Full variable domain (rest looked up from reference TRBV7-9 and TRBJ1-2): DTGVSQNPRHKITKRGQNVTFRCDPISEHNRLYWYRQTLGQGPEFLTYFQNEAQLEKSRLLSDRFSAERPKGSFSTLEIQRTEQGDSAMYLCASSSSQEISNYGYTFGSGTRLTVV.